This T cell receptor (beta chain) was identified in a study of cytomegalovirus exposure and HLA in healthy donors. Overall study findings and caveats: First-cohort TCR clusters were later found to tend to co-occur in the roughly 110 validation repertoires. With high specificity and sensitivity, the classifier reportedly diagnosed cytomegalovirus status. In vitro checks showed that a few CMV-associated chains really do target CMV antigens.

Germline CDR1 and CDR2: ENHRY and SYGVKD. Unmatched junction bases numbered 2, after V lost 6 bases and J lost 7 bases. The CDR3 runs 12 residues. Turning to this clone: Its target is unknown.

Some clones are missing from TCRdb's copy, which holds only in-frame ones; the method was immunoSEQ multiplex PCR. The table lists tens of thousands of clones, around 90% of them singletons. The receptor's source is a woman aged 18-30 years in good health and CMV-seropositive. What was sequenced was PBMCs. V and J are TRBV10-3 and TRBJ1-1, with 10 bases lining up with TRBD1. The CDR3 reads CAIRTGGGEAFF. The CDR3 nucleotides read TGTGCCATCAGGACAGGGGGCGGTGAAGCTTTCTTT.